The rows below give T cell receptor beta chains drawn from one sample of a study of OX40 agonist ivuxolimab in advanced cancers. The repertoire was sequenced with immunoSEQ multiplex PCR; TCRdb's copy has only in-frame clones and lacks some. The sample yields under 13,000 clones, 74% seen once. The sample was CD4+ or CD8+ T cells sorted from blood, taken in a trial of the OX40 agonist ivuxolimab. Receptors were obtained from an adult with an advanced solid tumor such as melanoma, head and neck, liver or kidney cancer. CDR3s include the opening cysteine and the closing phenylalanine or tryptophan. Fields, in order: J gene, V gene, clone size, D gene, CDR3 protein, CDR3 DNA. D genes are given only for firm matches. Clone size is shown for a subset of rows, as once, few, many or a class of expanded clone.

TRBJ2-7 TRBV28 NA NA CASSFGATTYEQYF TGTGCCAGCAGTTTCGGTGCTACAACCTACGAGCAGTACTTC
TRBJ1-3 TRBV11-2 few NA CASSFAGPGNTIYF TGTGCCAGCAGCTTCGCAGGGCCTGGAAACACCATATATTTT
TRBJ1-3 TRBV7-8 large NA CASSLTTDSISGNTIYF TGTGCCAGCAGCTTAACGACGGACTCGATCTCTGGAAACACCATATATTTT
TRBJ2-7 TRBV15 NA TRBD1 CATSRDRAGTGTYEQYF TGTGCCACCAGCAGAGACCGAGCCGGGACAGGGACCTACGAGCAGTACTTC
TRBJ1-2 TRBV5-8 NA TRBD1 CASSLSGTGAMIHYGYTF TGTGCCAGCAGCTTGTCCGGGACAGGGGCCATGATTCACTATGGCTACACCTTC
TRBJ1-2 TRBV14 NA NA CASSRAGVHGYTF TGTGCCAGCAGCCGCGCAGGGGTGCATGGCTACACCTTC
TRBJ2-3 TRBV6-5 NA NA CASRPTREVADTQYF TGTGCCAGCAGACCCACTAGGGAAGTGGCAGATACGCAGTATTTT
TRBJ2-7 TRBV30 few NA CAWSTTGPYEQYF TGTGCCTGGAGTACTACAGGGCCCTACGAGCAGTACTTC
TRBJ2-7 TRBV23-1 NA TRBD1 CASSRTGTGYEQYF TGCGCCAGCAGTCGTACCGGGACAGGTTACGAGCAGTACTTC
TRBJ1-1 TRBV6-5 NA TRBD1 CAGSYEGAATEAFF TGTGCCGGCAGTTACGAGGGGGCGGCCACTGAAGCTTTCTTT
TRBJ2-1 TRBV2 NA NA CAILAASASYNEQFF TGTGCCATCCTAGCTGCTAGCGCCTCCTACAATGAGCAGTTCTTC
TRBJ2-1 TRBV7-9 NA TRBD2 CASNLPGLALLSSYNEQFF TGTGCCAGCAACTTGCCGGGACTAGCGCTTCTGAGCTCCTACAATGAGCAGTTCTTC
TRBJ2-3 TRBV7-9 NA NA CASSLETVAGSTDTQYF TGTGCCAGCAGCTTAGAGACCGTCGCGGGAAGCACAGATACGCAGTATTTT
TRBJ2-5 TRBV6-5 medium-sized NA CASRTVEETQYF TGTGCCAGCCGGACAGTAGAAGAGACCCAGTACTTC
TRBJ2-7 TRBV15 NA NA CATRDVLSYEQYF TGTGCCACGAGGGACGTACTTTCCTACGAGCAGTACTTC
TRBJ1-2 TRBV25-1 once NA CASSEARDGYTF TGTGCCAGCAGTGAGGCTCGAGATGGCTACACCTTC
TRBJ2-1 TRBV6-1 NA NA CASSDPRGGYNEQFF TGTGCCAGCAGTGACCCCAGGGGGGGGTACAATGAGCAGTTCTTC
TRBJ2-5 TRBV6-5 NA NA CASTPQDPQETQYF TGTGCCAGCACCCCACAGGATCCCCAAGAGACCCAGTACTTC
TRBJ2-5 TRBV18 NA NA CASSPAKTGETQYF TGTGCCAGCTCGCCGGCCAAAACTGGGGAGACCCAGTACTTC
TRBJ2-1 TRBV7-7 NA NA CASSLAVTGYNEQFF TGTGCCAGCAGCTTAGCCGTGACTGGATACAATGAGCAGTTCTTC
TRBJ2-7 TRBV9 NA NA CASSVAYEQYF TGTGCCAGCAGCGTAGCCTACGAGCAGTACTTC
TRBJ2-7 TRBV27 once TRBD1 CASSVDRVEQYF TGTGCCAGCAGTGTGGACAGGGTCGAGCAGTACTTC
TRBJ2-1 TRBV7-8 NA TRBD2 CASSQYITSGRANEQFF TGTGCCAGCAGCCAATATATCACTAGCGGGAGGGCGAATGAGCAGTTCTTC
TRBJ2-1 TRBV2 NA NA CASIWTTEQFF TGTGCCAGCATTTGGACGACCGAGCAGTTCTTC
TRBJ1-1 TRBV11-2 NA NA CASSPSLSGREAFF TGTGCCAGCAGCCCTAGCCTATCGGGACGGGAAGCTTTCTTT
TRBJ2-3 TRBV7-6 NA TRBD2 CASSFLAGEMTDTQYF TGTGCCAGCAGCTTCCTAGCGGGAGAGATGACAGATACGCAGTATTTT
TRBJ2-4 TRBV2 NA NA CASSRNRESKNIQYF TGTGCCAGCAGCCGAAACAGGGAAAGCAAAAACATTCAGTACTTC
TRBJ2-7 TRBV27 NA NA CASSPTSPQHEQYF TGTGCCAGCAGTCCGACGAGTCCTCAACACGAGCAGTACTTC
TRBJ1-2 TRBV6-5 NA NA CASRTGVGRAHGYTF TGTGCCAGCAGGACGGGAGTGGGACGGGCGCATGGCTACACCTTC
TRBJ1-1 TRBV7-2 NA NA CASSLALGAYTEAFF TGTGCCAGCAGCTTAGCGCTCGGGGCTTACACTGAAGCTTTCTTT